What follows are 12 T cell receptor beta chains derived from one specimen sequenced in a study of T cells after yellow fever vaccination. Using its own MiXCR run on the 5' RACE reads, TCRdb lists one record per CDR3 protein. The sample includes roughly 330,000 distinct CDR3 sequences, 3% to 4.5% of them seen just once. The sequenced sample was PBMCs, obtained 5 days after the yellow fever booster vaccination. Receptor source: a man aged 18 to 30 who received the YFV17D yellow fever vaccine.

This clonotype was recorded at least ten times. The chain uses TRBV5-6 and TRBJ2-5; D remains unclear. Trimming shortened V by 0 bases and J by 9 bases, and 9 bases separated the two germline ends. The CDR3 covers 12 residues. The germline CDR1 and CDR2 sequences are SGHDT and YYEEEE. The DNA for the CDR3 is TGTGCCAGCAGCTTGGTTTCCGATCCCCAGTACTTC. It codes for CASSLVSDPQYF.

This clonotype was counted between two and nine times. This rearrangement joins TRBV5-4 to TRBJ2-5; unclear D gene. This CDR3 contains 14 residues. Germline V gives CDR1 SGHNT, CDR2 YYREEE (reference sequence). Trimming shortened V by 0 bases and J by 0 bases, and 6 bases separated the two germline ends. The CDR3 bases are TGTGCCAGCAGCTTGGTAGAAAACCAAGAGACCCAGTACTTC. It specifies CASSLVENQETQYF.

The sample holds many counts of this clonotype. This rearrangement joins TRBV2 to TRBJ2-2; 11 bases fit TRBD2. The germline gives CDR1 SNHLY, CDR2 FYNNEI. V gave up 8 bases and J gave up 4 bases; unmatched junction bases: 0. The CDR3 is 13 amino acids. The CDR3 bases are TGTGCCAGCGGACTAGCGGGCACCGGGGAGCTGTTTTTT. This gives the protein CASGLAGTGELFF.

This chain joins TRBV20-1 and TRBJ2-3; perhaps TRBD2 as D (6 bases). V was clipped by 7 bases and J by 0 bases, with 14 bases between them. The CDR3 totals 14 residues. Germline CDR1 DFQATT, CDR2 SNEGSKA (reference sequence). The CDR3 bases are TGCAGTGGGTTGCGGGGATCTAGCACAGATACGCAGTATTTT. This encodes CSGLRGSSTDTQYF.

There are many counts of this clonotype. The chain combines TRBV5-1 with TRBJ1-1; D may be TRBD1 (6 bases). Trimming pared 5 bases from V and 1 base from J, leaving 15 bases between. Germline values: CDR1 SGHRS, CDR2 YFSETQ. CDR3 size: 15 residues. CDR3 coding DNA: TGCGCCAGCAGAACTACGGGGGGGGCGAACACTGAAGCTTTCTTT. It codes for CASRTTGGANTEAFF.

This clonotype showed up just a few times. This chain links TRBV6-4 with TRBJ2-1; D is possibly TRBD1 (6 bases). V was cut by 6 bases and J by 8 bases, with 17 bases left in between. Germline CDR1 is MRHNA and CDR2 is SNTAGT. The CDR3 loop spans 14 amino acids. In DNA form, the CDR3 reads TGTGCCAGCAGCTCGCAGGGGCATTGGGATGAGCAGTTCTTC. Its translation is CASSSQGHWDEQFF.

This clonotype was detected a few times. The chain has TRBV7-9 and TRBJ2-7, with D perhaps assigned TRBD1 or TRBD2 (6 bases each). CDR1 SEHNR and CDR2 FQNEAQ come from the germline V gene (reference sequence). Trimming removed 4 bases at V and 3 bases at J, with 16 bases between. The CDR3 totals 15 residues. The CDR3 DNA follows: TGTGCCAGCAGCTCGGGGGCAGACAGATACTACGAGCAGTACGTC. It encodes CASSSGADRYYEQYV.

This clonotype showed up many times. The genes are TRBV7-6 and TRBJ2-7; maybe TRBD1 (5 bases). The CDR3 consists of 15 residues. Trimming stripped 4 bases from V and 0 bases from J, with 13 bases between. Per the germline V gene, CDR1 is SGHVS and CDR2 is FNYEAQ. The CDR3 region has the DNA TGTGCCAGCAGCTCCATTGGGGCTCCCTCCTACGAGCAGTACTTC. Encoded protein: CASSSIGAPSYEQYF.

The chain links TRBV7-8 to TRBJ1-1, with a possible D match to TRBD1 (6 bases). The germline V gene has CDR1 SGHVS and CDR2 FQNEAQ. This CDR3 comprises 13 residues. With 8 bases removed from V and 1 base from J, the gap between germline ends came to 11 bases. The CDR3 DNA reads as TGTGCCAGCGTGGGGGCTTGGAACACTGAAGCTTTCTTT. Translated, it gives CASVGAWNTEAFF.

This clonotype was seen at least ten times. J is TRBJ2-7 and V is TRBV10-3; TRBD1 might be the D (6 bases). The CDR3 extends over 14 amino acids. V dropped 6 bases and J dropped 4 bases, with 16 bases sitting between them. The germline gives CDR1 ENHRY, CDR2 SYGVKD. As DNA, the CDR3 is TGTGCCATCAGAGCCGGGACAAGGGCTTACGAGCAGTACTTC. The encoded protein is CAIRAGTRAYEQYF.

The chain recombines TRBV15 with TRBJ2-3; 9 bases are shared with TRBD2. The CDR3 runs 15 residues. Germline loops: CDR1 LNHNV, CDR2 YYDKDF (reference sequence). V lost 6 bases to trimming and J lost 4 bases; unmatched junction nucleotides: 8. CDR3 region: CATRGLSGGPDTQYF. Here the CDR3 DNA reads TGTGCCACCAGGGGACTTAGCGGGGGACCAGATACGCAGTATTTT.

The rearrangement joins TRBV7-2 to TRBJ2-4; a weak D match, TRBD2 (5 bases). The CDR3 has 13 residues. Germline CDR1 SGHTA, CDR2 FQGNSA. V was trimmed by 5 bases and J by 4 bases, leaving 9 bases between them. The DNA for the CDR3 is TGTGCCAGCAGCCCCTGGACTAAAAACATTCAGTACTTC. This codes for CASSPWTKNIQYF.